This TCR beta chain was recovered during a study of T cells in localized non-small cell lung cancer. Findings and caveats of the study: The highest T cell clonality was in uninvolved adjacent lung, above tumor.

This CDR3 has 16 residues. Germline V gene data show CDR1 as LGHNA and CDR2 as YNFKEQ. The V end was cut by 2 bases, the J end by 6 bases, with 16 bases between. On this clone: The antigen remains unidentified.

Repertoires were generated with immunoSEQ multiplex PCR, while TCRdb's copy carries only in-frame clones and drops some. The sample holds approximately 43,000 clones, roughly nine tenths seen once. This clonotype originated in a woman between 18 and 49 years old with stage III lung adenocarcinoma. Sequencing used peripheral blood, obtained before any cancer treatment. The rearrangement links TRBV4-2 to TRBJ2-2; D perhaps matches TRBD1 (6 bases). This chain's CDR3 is CASSQLPGQSPGELFF. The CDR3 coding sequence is TGTGCCAGCAGCCAACTACCCGGACAGTCACCCGGGGAGCTGTTTTTT.